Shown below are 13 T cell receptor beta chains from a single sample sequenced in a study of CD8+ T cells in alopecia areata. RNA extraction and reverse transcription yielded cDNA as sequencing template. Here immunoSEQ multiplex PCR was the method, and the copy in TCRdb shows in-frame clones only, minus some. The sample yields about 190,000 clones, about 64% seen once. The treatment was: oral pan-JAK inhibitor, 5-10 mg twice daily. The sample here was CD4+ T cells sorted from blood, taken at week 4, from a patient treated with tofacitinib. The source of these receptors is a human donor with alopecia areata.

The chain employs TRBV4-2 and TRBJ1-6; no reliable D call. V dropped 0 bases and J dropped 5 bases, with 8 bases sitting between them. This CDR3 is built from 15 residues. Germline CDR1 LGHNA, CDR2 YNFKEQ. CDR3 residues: CASSQEGTNNSPLHF. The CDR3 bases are TGTGCCAGCAGCCAAGAGGGAACGAATAATTCACCCCTCCACTTT.

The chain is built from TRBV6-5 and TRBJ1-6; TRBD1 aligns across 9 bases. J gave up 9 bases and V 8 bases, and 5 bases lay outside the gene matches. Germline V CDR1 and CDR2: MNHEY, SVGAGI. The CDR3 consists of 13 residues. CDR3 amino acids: CASADRGGSPLHF. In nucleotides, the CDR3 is TGTGCCAGCGCCGACAGGGGGGGTTCACCCCTCCACTTT.

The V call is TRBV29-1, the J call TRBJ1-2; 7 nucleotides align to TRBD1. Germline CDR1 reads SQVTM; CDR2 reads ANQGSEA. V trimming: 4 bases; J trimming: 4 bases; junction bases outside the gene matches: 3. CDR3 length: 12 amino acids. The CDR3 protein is CSVGGQPYGYTF. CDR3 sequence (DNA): TGCAGCGTTGGGGGACAGCCCTATGGCTACACCTTC.

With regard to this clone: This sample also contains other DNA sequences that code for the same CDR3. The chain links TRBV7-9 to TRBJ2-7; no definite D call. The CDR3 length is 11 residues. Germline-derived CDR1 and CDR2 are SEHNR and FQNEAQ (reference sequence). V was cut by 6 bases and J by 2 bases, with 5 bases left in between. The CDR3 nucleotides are TGTGCCAGCAGTAGTACCTACGAGCAGTACTTC. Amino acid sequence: CASSSTYEQYF. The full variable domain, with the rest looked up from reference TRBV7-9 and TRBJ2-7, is DTGVSQNPRHKITKRGQNVTFRCDPISEHNRLYWYRQTLGQGPEFLTYFQNEAQLEKSRLLSDRFSAERPKGSFSTLEIQRTEQGDSAMYLCASSSTYEQYFGPGTRLTVT.

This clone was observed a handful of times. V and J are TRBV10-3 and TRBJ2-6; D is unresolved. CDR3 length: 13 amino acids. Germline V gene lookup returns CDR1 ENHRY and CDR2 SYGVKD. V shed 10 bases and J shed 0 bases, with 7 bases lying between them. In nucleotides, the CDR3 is TGTGCCACCCTCTACTCTGGGGCCAACGTCCTGACTTTC. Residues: CATLYSGANVLTF.

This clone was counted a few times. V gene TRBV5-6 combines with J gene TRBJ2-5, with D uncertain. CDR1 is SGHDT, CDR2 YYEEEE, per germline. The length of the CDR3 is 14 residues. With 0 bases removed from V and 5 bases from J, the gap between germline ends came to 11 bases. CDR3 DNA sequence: TGTGCCAGCAGCTTGGCCGGTAGGCCGGAGACCCAGTACTTC. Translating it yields CASSLAGRPETQYF.

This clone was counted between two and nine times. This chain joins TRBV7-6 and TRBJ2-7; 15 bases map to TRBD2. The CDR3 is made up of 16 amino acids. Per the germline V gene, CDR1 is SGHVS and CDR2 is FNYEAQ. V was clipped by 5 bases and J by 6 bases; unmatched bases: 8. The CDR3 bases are TGTGCCAGCAGCAGGGGACTAGCGGGGGGTCTTGCCGAGCAGTACTTC. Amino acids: CASSRGLAGGLAEQYF.

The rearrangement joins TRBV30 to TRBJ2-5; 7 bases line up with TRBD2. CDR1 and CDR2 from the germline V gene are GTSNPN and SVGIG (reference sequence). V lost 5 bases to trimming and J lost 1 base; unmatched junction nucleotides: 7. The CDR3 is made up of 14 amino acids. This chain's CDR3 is CAWVWGGFQETQYF. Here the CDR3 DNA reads TGTGCCTGGGTCTGGGGGGGGTTCCAAGAGACCCAGTACTTC.

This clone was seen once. The CDR3 DNA follows: TGTGCCAGCAGTCCCTCGACGGGAGTTAATTCACCCCTCCACTTT. Translating it yields CASSPSTGVNSPLHF. The rearrangement uses TRBV2 and TRBJ1-6; D unresolved. This CDR3 comprises 15 residues. Trimming stripped 5 bases from V and 6 bases from J, with 14 bases between. Germline V lookup: CDR1 SNHLY, CDR2 FYNNEI.

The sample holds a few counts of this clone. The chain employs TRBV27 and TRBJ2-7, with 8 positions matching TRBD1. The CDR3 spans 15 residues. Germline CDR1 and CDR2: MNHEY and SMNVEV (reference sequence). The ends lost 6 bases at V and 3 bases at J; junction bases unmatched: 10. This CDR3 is CASSESTGGFYEQYF. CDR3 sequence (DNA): TGTGCCAGCAGCGAATCAACAGGGGGATTCTACGAGCAGTACTTC.

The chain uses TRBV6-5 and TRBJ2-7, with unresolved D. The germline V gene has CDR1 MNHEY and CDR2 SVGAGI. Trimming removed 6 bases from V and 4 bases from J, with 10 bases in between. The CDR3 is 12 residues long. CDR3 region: CASSPGLYEQYF. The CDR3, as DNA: TGTGCCAGCAGCCCCGGATTGTACGAGCAGTACTTC.

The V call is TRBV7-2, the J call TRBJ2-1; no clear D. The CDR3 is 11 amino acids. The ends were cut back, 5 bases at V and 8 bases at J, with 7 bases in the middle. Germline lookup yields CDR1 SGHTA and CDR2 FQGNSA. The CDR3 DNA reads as TGTGCCAGCAGCAAGCAGTATGAGCAGTTCTTC. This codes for CASSKQYEQFF.

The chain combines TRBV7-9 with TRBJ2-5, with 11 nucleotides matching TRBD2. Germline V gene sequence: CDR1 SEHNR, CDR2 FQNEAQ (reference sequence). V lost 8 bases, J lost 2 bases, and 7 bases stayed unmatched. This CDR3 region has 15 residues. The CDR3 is CASASGGRGQETQYF. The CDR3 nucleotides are TGTGCCAGCGCTAGCGGGGGGCGGGGTCAAGAGACCCAGTACTTC.